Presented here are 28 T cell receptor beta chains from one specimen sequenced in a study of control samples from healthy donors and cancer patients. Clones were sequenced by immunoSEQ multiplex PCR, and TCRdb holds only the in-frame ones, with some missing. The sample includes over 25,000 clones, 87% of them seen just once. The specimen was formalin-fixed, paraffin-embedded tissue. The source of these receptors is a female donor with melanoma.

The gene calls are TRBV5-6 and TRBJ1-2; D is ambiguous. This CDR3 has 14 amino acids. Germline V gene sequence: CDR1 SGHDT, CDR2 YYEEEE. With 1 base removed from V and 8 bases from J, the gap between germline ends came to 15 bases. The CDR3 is CASSLYPPSKGYTF. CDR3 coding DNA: TGTGCCAGCAGCTTGTATCCTCCCTCGAAAGGCTACACCTTC. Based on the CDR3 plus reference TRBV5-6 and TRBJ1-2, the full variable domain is DAGVTQSPTHLIKTRGQQVTLRCSPKSGHDTVSWYQQALGQGPQFIFQYYEEEERQRGNFPDRFSGHQFPNYSSELNVNALLLGDSALYLCASSLYPPSKGYTFGSGTRLTVV.

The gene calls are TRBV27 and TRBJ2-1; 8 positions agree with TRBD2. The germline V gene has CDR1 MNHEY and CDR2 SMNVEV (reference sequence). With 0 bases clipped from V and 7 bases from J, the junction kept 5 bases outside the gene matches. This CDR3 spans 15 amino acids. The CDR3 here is CASSLSSAGVNEQFF. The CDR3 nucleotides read TGTGCCAGCAGTTTATCGTCAGCGGGAGTAAATGAGCAGTTCTTC.

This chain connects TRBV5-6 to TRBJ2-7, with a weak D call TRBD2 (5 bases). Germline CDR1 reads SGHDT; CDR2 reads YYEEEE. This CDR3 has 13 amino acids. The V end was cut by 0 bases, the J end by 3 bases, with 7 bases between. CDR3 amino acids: CASSLAGIYEQYF. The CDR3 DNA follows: TGTGCCAGCAGCTTGGCGGGGATCTACGAGCAGTACTTC. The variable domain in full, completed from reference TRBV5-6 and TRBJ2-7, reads DAGVTQSPTHLIKTRGQQVTLRCSPKSGHDTVSWYQQALGQGPQFIFQYYEEEERQRGNFPDRFSGHQFPNYSSELNVNALLLGDSALYLCASSLAGIYEQYFGPGTRLTVT.

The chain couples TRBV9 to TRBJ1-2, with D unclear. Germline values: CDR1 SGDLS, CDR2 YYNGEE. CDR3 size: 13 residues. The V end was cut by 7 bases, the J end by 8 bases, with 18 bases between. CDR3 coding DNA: TGTGCCAGCGGACGGGGTTTGTCTTTGGGCTACACCTTC. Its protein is CASGRGLSLGYTF. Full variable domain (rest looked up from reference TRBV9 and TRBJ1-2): DSGVTQTPKHLITATGQRVTLRCSPRSGDLSVYWYQQSLDQGLQFLIQYYNGEERAKGNILERFSAQQFPDLHSELNLSSLELGDSALYFCASGRGLSLGYTFGSGTRLTVV.

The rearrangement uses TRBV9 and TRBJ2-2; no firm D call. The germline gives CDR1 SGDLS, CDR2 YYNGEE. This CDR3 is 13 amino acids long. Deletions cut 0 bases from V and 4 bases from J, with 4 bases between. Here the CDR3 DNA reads TGTGCCAGCAGCGTAGCCCCCACCGGGGAGCTGTTTTTT. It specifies CASSVAPTGELFF.

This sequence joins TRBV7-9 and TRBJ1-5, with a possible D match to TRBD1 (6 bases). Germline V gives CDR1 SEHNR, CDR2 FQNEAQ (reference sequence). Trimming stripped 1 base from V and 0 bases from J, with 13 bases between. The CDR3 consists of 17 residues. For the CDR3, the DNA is TGTGCCAGCAGCTTAGGCCAGGGGCTGTATAGCAATCAGCCCCAGCATTTT. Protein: CASSLGQGLYSNQPQHF.

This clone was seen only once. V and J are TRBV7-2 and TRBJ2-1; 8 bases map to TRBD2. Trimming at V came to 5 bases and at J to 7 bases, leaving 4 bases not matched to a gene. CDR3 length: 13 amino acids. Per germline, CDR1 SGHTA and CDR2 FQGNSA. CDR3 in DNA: TGTGCCAGCAGCCTTGGACTAGCAAATGAGCAGTTCTTC. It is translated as CASSLGLANEQFF.

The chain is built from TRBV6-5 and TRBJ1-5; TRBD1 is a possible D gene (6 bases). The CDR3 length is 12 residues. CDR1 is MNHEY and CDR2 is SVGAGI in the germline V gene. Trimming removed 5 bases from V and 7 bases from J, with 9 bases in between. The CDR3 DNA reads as TGTGCCAGCAGTACACAGGGCCAGCCCCAGCATTTT. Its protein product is CASSTQGQPQHF.

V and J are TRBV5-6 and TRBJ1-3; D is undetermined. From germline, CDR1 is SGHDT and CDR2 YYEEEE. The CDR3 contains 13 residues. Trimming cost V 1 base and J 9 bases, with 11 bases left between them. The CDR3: CASSLTLQSTIYF. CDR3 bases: TGTGCCAGCAGCTTGACCCTCCAAAGCACCATATATTTT.

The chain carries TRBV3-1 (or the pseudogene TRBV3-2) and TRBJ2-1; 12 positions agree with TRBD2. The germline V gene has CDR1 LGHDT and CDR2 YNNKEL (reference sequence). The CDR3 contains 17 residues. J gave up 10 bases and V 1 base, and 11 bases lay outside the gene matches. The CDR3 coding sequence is TGTGCCAGCAGCCAAGCGGGACTAGCGGGCCCCTTCGCGGAGCAGTTCTTC. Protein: CASSQAGLAGPFAEQFF.

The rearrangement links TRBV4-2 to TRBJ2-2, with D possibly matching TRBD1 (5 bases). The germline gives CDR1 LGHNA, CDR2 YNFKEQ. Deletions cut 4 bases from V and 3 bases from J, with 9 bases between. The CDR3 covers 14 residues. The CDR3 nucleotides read TGTGCCAGCAGCCTCAGGGCGCACACCGGGGAGCTGTTTTTT. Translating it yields CASSLRAHTGELFF.

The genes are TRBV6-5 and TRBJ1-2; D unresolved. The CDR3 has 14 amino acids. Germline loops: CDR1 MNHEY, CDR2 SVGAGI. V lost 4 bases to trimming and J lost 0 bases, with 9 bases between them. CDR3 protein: CASSSPHANYGYTF. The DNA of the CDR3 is TGTGCCAGCAGTTCTCCACACGCTAACTATGGCTACACCTTC.

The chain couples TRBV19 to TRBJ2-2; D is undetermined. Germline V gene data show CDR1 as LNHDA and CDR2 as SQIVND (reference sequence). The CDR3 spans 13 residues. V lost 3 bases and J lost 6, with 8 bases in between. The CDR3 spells CASSIPVAGELFF. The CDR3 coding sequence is TGTGCCAGTAGTATCCCGGTAGCCGGGGAGCTGTTTTTT.

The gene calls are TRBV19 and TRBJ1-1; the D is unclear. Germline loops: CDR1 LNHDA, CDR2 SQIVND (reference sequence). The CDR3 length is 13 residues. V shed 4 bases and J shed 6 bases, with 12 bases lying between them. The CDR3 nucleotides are TGTGCCAGTAGTACACAGATGTACGCTGAAGCTTTCTTT. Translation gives CASSTQMYAEAFF. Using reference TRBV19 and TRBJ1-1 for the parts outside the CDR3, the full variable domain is DGGITQSPKYLFRKEGQNVTLSCEQNLNHDAMYWYRQDPGQGLRLIYYSQIVNDFQKGDIAEGYSVSREKKESFPLTVTSAQKNPTAFYLCASSTQMYAEAFFGQGTRLTVV.

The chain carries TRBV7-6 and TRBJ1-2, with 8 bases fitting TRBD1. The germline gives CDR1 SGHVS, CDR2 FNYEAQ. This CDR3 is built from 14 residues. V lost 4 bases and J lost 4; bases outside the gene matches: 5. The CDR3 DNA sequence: TGTGCCAGCAGCTCCGGACAGGGTGGCTATGGCTACACCTTC. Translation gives CASSSGQGGYGYTF.

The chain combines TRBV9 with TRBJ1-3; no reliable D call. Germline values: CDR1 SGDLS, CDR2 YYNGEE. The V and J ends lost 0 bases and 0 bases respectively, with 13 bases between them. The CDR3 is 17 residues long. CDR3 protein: CASSVGPDAHSGNTIYF. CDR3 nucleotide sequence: TGTGCCAGCAGCGTAGGTCCAGACGCTCACTCTGGAAACACCATATATTTT.

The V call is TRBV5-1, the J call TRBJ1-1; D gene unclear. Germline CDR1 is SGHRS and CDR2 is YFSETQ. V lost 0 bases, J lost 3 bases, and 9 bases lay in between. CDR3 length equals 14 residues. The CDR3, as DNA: TGCGCCAGCAGCTTGGCCACGAGGTACACTGAAGCTTTCTTT. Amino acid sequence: CASSLATRYTEAFF.

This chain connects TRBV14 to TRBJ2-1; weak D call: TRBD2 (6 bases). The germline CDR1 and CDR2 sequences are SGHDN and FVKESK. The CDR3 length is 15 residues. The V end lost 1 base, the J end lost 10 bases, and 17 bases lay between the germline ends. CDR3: CASSQALTGVGEQFF. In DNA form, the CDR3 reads TGTGCCAGCAGCCAAGCACTCACGGGAGTAGGGGAGCAGTTCTTC.

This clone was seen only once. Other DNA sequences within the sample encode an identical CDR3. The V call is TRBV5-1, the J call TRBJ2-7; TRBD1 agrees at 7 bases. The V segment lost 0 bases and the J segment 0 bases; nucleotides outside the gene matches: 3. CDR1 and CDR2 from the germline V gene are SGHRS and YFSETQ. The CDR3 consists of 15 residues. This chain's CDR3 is CASSLGQGFSYEQYF. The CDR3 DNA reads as TGCGCCAGCAGCTTGGGACAGGGCTTCTCCTACGAGCAGTACTTC. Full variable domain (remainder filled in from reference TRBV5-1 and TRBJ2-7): KAGVTQTPRYLIKTRGQQVTLSCSPISGHRSVSWYQQTPGQGLQFLFEYFSETQRNKGNFPGRFSGRQFSNSRSEMNVSTLELGDSALYLCASSLGQGFSYEQYFGPGTRLTVT.

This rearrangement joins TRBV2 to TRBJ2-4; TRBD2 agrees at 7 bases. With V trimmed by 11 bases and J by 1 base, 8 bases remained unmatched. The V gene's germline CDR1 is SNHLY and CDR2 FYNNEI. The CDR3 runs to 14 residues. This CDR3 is CAAYMGGAKNIQYF. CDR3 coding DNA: TGTGCCGCTTACATGGGGGGGGCCAAAAACATTCAGTACTTC.

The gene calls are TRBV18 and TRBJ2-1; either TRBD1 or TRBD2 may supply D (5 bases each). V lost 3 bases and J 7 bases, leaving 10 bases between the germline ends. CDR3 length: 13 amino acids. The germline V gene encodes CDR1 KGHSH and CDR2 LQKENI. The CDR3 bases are TGTGCCAGCTCACCTCGGGACGTTAATGAGCAGTTCTTC. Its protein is CASSPRDVNEQFF. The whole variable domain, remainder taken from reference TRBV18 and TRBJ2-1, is NAGVMQNPRHLVRRRGQEARLRCSPMKGHSHVYWYRQLPEEGLKFMVYLQKENIIDESGMPKERFSAEFPKEGPSILRIQQVVRGDSAAYFCASSPRDVNEQFFGPGTRLTVL.

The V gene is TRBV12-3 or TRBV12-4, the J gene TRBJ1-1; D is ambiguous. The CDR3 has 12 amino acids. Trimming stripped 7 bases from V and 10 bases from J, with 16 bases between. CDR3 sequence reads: CASNQPRGRAFF. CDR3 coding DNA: TGTGCCAGCAACCAACCGCGCGGTCGAGCTTTCTTT.

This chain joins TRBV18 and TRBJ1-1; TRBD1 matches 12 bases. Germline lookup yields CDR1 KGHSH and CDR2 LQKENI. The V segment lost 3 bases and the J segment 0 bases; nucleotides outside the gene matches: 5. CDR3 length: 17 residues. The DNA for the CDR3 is TGTGCCAGCTCACCGGGACAGGGGGCGCGTATGAACACTGAAGCTTTCTTT. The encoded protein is CASSPGQGARMNTEAFF.

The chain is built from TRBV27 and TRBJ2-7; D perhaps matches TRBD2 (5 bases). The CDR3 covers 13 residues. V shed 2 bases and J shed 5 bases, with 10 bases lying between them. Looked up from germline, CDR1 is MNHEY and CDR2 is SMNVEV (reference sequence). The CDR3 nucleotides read TGTGCCAGCAGTTTACACGGGGTCGACGAGCAGTACTTC. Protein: CASSLHGVDEQYF.

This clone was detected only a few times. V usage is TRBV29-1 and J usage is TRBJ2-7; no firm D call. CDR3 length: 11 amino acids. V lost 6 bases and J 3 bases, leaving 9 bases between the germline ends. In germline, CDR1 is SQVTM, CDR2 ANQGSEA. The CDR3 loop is CSVKGGYEQYF. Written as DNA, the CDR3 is TGCAGCGTGAAAGGTGGCTACGAGCAGTACTTC.

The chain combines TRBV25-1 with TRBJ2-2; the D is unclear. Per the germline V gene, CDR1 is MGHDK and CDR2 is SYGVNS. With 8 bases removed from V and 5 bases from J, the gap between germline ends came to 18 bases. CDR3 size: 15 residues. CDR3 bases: TGTGCCAGCGGATCGACCCCAAGTTTTACCGGGGAGCTGTTTTTT. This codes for CASGSTPSFTGELFF. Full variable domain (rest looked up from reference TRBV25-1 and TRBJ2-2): EADIYQTPRYLVIGTGKKITLECSQTMGHDKMYWYQQDPGMELHLIHYSYGVNSTEKGDLSSESTVSRIRTEHFPLTLESARPSHTSQYLCASGSTPSFTGELFFGEGSRLTVL.

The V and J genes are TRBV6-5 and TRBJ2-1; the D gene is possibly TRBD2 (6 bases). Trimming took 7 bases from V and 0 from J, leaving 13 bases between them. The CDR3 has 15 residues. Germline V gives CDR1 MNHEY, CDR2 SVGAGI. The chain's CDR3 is CASTKGLTSYNEQFF. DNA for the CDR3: TGTGCCAGCACAAAGGGACTGACCTCCTACAATGAGCAGTTCTTC.

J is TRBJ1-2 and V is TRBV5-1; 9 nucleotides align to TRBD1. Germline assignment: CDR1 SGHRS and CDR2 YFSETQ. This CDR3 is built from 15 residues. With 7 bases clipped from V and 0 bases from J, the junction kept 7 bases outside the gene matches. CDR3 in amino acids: CASGKRTGANYGYTF. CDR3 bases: TGCGCCAGCGGCAAACGGACAGGGGCTAACTATGGCTACACCTTC.